This T cell receptor beta chain was captured by sequencing in a study of regulatory T cells in long-lasting Graves disease (dated by TCRdb to 2020 to 2022). For the wider study: Persistent Graves' disease was defined as persistently positive TSH receptor autoantibodies together with antithyroid drug treatment for over 5 years. The study took place in China and was registered as a clinical trial. Antithyroid drugs had been taken for approximately 10 years on average by persistent Graves' disease patients in the clinical cohort. Patients with persistent Graves' disease were compared with patients with newly diagnosed Graves' disease using TCR sequencing and RNA sequencing of peripheral blood. A total of around 35 samples underwent TCR sequencing: approximately 13 from persistent and roughly 20 from newly diagnosed Graves' disease patients.

The library was generated by multiplex PCR. The listed sequencing device is Illumina HiSeq 4000. TCR beta libraries were built with iRepertoire HTBI primers and Arm-PCR amplification of CDR3 regions. Before sequencing, the PCR products underwent gel purification. Under the source paper's analysis protocol: Across samples, approximately 68 TRBV and roughly 13 TRBJ segments were identified and used for gene usage analysis of CDR3 amino acid clonotypes. COPE and FqMerger were used to merge filtered high-quality paired reads into contigs. BLAST was used to align contigs to IMGT TRBV, TRBD and TRBJ reference genes, and CDR3 was defined according to IMGT. Any clonotype with a frequency above 0.1% was classified as a highly expanded clone. Shannon entropy served as the measure of repertoire diversity, while the Gini coefficient captured V-J evenness. A clonotype was considered public if more than one individual shared it. TCRdb ran its own pipeline on the public reads, namely fastp trimming at Q25 and MiXCR clone calling, and kept in-frame beta chains. A single entry per CDR3 protein holds the most common genes and DNA from its merged rows. These V and J calls originate from TCRdb's pipeline instead of the authors' own analysis. The sample records about 430,000 distinct CDR3 sequences, around 23% of which are singletons. Jointly, the top ten make up around 15% of the sample.

Explained via the paper, the time point label denotes: persistent/refractory GD, antithyroid drugs over 5 years with positive TRAb. For both TCR sequencing and RNA sequencing, RNA was extracted from PBMCs using TRIzol. The diagnosis of Graves' disease followed American Thyroid Association guidelines. Patients were recruited from an endocrinology department in Xi'an, China. Each patient gave roughly 10 milliliters of peripheral blood, collected in an EDTA anticoagulant tube. PBMCs were isolated by Ficoll Paque Plus density gradient separation without further T cell sorting. An Agilent 2100 Bioanalyzer and agarose gel were used to check RNA quality, and a NanoDrop 2000 was used to measure RNA concentration. This clonotype was detected ten times or more. The antigen it binds to is not known. No quality values exist for individual bases; no much larger clone is one base distant. Paper-wide results and their limitations: Persistent disease showed preferential use of TRBV28, TRBJ1-2 and TRBJ2-5, whereas newly diagnosed disease favored TRBV20-1 and TRBJ2-1. More public clonotypes were shared among persistent patients (about 2,800) than among newly diagnosed patients (just under 1,000). Because the primary lesion, thyroid tissue, could not be accessed, the study looked at peripheral blood alone. As a limitation, the authors acknowledged that the small sample size may reduce accuracy. Persistent Graves' disease patients showed lower TCR Shannon entropy and fewer highly expanded clones than newly diagnosed patients, suggesting clonal expansion. Only the TCR beta chain was sequenced and analyzed.

V loses 6 bases of germline sequence and J loses 6 bases, and the interval between the two ends is 11 bases. The CDR3, from cysteine to phenylalanine, totals 12 residues. Only the CDR3 DNA is retained, 36 bases long and in frame from the first base. From a lookup of the germline V gene, CDR1 and CDR2 are MDHEN and SYDVKM. This TCR was sampled from a female donor with Graves disease. Source: peripheral blood mononuclear cells (PBMCs), taken when the disease was refractory, from a patient treated with antithyroid drugs. Here the chain combines TRBV28 and TRBJ1-2, with no D gene named confidently. For the CDR3, the sequence is CASSLTLDGYTF. The nucleotide sequence reads TGTGCCAGCAGCCTCACGTTGGATGGCTACACCTTC.